These 21 T cell receptor beta chains originate from one sample sequenced in a study of CD8 T cells in Susac syndrome. It was with random hexamers that roughly 0.5 to 1 ug RNA was reverse transcribed. From the immunoSEQ multiplex PCR reads, TCRdb called clonotypes with MiXCR, one entry per CDR3 protein. The sample yields around 150,000 distinct CDR3 sequences, roughly 94% seen once. Sequencing was carried out using CD4+ T cells from PBMCs. Receptors were obtained from a human donor with multiple sclerosis.

J is TRBJ1-2 and V is TRBV5-1, with D possibly being TRBD1 (5 bases). Between the trimmed V and J ends, which lost 9 bases and 0 bases, there was a span of 15 bases. The CDR3 has 14 amino acids. Germline V gives CDR1 SGHRS, CDR2 YFSETQ. The DNA of the CDR3 is TGCGCCACCTCCCCCGGACAACCTAACTATGGCTACACCTTC. This sequence encodes CATSPGQPNYGYTF.

In nucleotides, the CDR3 is TGTGCCATAAACGCGGTTTCCACCGGGGAGCTGTTTTTT. Translation gives CAINAVSTGELFF. This chain uses TRBV19 with TRBJ2-2; no clear D gene. The CDR3 has 13 residues. CDR1 is LNHDA, CDR2 SQIVND, per germline (reference sequence). The V end was cut by 10 bases, the J end by 4 bases, with 13 bases between.

The chain employs TRBV7-2 and TRBJ1-2; D is ambiguous. CDR3 length equals 14 residues. Germline lookup yields CDR1 SGHTA and CDR2 FQGNSA. Trimming shortened V by 5 bases and J by 7 bases, and 17 bases separated the two germline ends. The CDR3 is CASSPRQTGSGYTF. The DNA for the CDR3 is TGTGCCAGCAGCCCGCGGCAGACGGGTAGTGGCTACACCTTC.

The chain's CDR3 is CAWSVGLYGYTF. DNA for the CDR3: TGTGCCTGGAGTGTCGGGCTCTATGGCTACACCTTC. This chain joins TRBV30 and TRBJ1-2; no clear D. The CDR3 runs to 12 residues. CDR1 and CDR2 from the germline V gene are GTSNPN and SVGIG (reference sequence). V was shortened by 0 bases and J by 4 bases, with 6 bases between the two germline ends.

V is TRBV25-1 and J is TRBJ2-5, with TRBD1 as a possible D gene (6 bases). The CDR3 runs to 15 residues. CDR1 MGHDK and CDR2 SYGVNS come from the germline V gene. V lost 6 bases to trimming and J lost 2 bases, with 16 bases between them. The CDR3 nucleotides are TGTGCCAGCAGATCTCGGACAGCCCCTCAAGAGACCCAGTACTTC. It is translated as CASRSRTAPQETQYF.

This chain uses TRBV15 with TRBJ1-1; D gene uncertain. Germline lookup yields CDR1 LNHNV and CDR2 YYDKDF (reference sequence). CDR3 length: 13 residues. V was pared by 1 base and J by 10 bases, with 13 bases between. The CDR3 sequence: CATSRGVDLGAFF. The CDR3 nucleotides read TGTGCCACCAGCAGAGGAGTGGATTTAGGAGCTTTCTTT.

This sequence joins TRBV9 and TRBJ2-7, with 11 bases that match TRBD2. J lost 2 bases, V lost 3 bases, and 13 bases had no gene match. This CDR3 has 18 amino acids. The germline CDR1 and CDR2 sequences are SGDLS and YYNGEE. CDR3 sequence: CASSAARGLAGYPYEQYF. The CDR3 bases are TGTGCCAGCAGCGCAGCCCGAGGACTAGCGGGCTACCCCTACGAGCAGTACTTC.

The chain combines TRBV3-1 with TRBJ1-2; 7 positions agree with TRBD1. From germline, CDR1 is LGHDT and CDR2 YNNKEL (reference sequence). The CDR3 runs 12 residues. V lost 6 bases to trimming and J lost 6 bases; unmatched junction nucleotides: 4. The chain's CDR3 is CASSQQGNGYTF. CDR3 DNA sequence: TGTGCCAGCAGTCAACAGGGGAATGGCTACACCTTC.

As DNA, the CDR3 is TGTGCCAGCAGCCGGGGCAGGACCCTTGACGAGCAGTACTTC. Translation: CASSRGRTLDEQYF. The rearrangement links TRBV7-8 to TRBJ2-7; the D call may be TRBD1 or TRBD2 (5 bases each). The CDR3 extends over 14 amino acids. Germline V gene sequence: CDR1 SGHVS, CDR2 FQNEAQ. Deletions cut 5 bases from V and 5 bases from J, with 16 bases between.

The chain's CDR3 is CASTSSREYEQYF. As DNA, the CDR3 is TGTGCCAGCACCTCATCCAGGGAGTACGAGCAGTACTTC. The genes are TRBV3-1 and TRBJ2-7, with D perhaps TRBD1 or TRBD2 (5 bases each). V lost 7 bases and J lost 4, with 14 bases in between. The germline V gene has CDR1 LGHDT and CDR2 YNNKEL (reference sequence). The CDR3 spans 13 residues.

This sequence joins TRBV2 and TRBJ2-5; D is undetermined. The ends were cut back, 7 bases at V and 3 bases at J, with 9 bases in the middle. This CDR3 contains 12 residues. CDR1 and CDR2 from the germline V gene are SNHLY and FYNNEI. The CDR3 spells CASIGSKETQYF. CDR3 DNA sequence: TGTGCCAGCATCGGATCCAAAGAGACCCAGTACTTC.

The chain links TRBV30 to TRBJ2-2, with 9 bases matching TRBD1. Per the germline V gene, CDR1 is GTSNPN and CDR2 is SVGIG (reference sequence). The length of the CDR3 is 15 residues. V trimming: 3 bases; J trimming: 5 bases; junction bases outside the gene matches: 7. The CDR3 loop is CAWRHRGRRTGELFF. The CDR3 DNA reads TGTGCCTGGAGACACAGGGGGCGTCGGACCGGGGAGCTGTTTTTT.

The chain recombines TRBV18 with TRBJ1-4; D might be TRBD1 (6 bases). Trimming left V 8 bases short and J 3 bases short, with 10 bases between. The CDR3 has 13 amino acids. Per germline, CDR1 KGHSH and CDR2 LQKENI. The CDR3 sequence is CASRGGANEKLFF. In DNA, the CDR3 is TGTGCCAGCCGAGGGGGAGCTAATGAAAAACTGTTTTTT.

This clonotype was observed a single time. The chain uses TRBV2 and TRBJ1-5; D may be TRBD1 (5 bases). V was pared by 5 bases and J by 7 bases, with 21 bases between. The CDR3 spans 16 residues. Germline V gene sequence: CDR1 SNHLY, CDR2 FYNNEI. CDR3 in amino acids: CASSQQSVGAGQPQHF. The CDR3 DNA follows: TGTGCCAGCAGTCAGCAGTCCGTAGGGGCAGGGCAGCCCCAGCATTTT. Supplemented by reference TRBV2 and TRBJ1-5, the full variable domain reads EPEVTQTPSHQVTQMGQEVILRCVPISNHLYFYWYRQILGQKVEFLVSFYNNEISEKSEIFDDQFSVERPDGSNFTLKIRSTKLEDSAMYFCASSQQSVGAGQPQHFGDGTRLSIL.

This rearrangement joins TRBV24-1 to TRBJ1-5; unclear D gene. The CDR3 sequence is 12 residues long. Trimming cost V 4 bases and J 5 bases, with 5 bases left between them. Germline values: CDR1 KGHDR, CDR2 SFDVKD. The CDR3 DNA follows: TGTGCCACCAGTGACCAGGATCAGCCCCAGCATTTT. Its protein product is CATSDQDQPQHF.

The V call is TRBV6-2 or TRBV6-3, the J call TRBJ2-1; 8 positions agree with TRBD1. The CDR3 runs 15 residues. Trimming removed 8 bases from V and 6 bases from J; junction bases left unmatched: 12. Germline V CDR1 and CDR2: MNHEY, SVGEGT. For the CDR3, the DNA is TGTGCCAGCCAAACCAGGACAGGGAGTGCCAATGAGCAGTTCTTC. Translation: CASQTRTGSANEQFF.

The chain combines TRBV3-1 with TRBJ2-5; D is uncertain. Per germline, CDR1 LGHDT and CDR2 YNNKEL (reference sequence). V gave up 2 bases and J gave up 5 bases, with 9 bases separating them. This CDR3 contains 13 residues. The CDR3 DNA is TGTGCCAGCAGCCAATGGTTCGAGGAGACCCAGTACTTC. Residues: CASSQWFEETQYF.

This chain links TRBV9 with TRBJ1-2; weak D call: TRBD1 (6 bases). Germline-derived CDR1 and CDR2 are SGDLS and YYNGEE. The length of the CDR3 is 12 residues. Trimming pared 3 bases from V and 8 bases from J, leaving 11 bases between. CDR3 DNA sequence: TGTGCCAGCAGCGACAGGGTGGGAGGCTACACCTTC. Its translation is CASSDRVGGYTF.

The chain recombines TRBV7-2 with TRBJ1-2; 8 nucleotides align to TRBD1. V was pared by 5 bases and J by 3 bases, with 8 bases of the junction left unmatched. Germline V gives CDR1 SGHTA, CDR2 FQGNSA. The CDR3 totals 15 residues. CDR3 in DNA: TGTGCCAGCAGCATCTCAGGGGGCGCGGACTATGGCTACACCTTC. Its translation is CASSISGGADYGYTF.

The rearrangement joins TRBV27 to TRBJ1-2; D is ambiguous. CDR1 MNHEY and CDR2 SMNVEV come from the germline V gene (reference sequence). The germline V and J ends were trimmed by 5 bases and 7 bases, with 14 bases remaining between them. The CDR3 has 13 amino acids. As DNA, the CDR3 is TGTGCCAGCAGTGGAGTTGTGTGGGGTGGCTACACCTTC. Protein sequence: CASSGVVWGGYTF.

The chain carries TRBV7-2 and TRBJ1-1, with 7 nucleotides matching TRBD1. Per germline, CDR1 SGHTA and CDR2 FQGNSA. The CDR3 covers 14 residues. V was clipped by 5 bases and J by 3 bases; unmatched bases: 6. The CDR3 region is CASSVQGGDTEAFF. In DNA form, the CDR3 reads TGTGCCAGCAGCGTGCAGGGGGGGGACACTGAAGCTTTCTTT.